This T cell receptor beta chain emerged from a study of shared clonotypes between healthy human individuals. Comment on this clone: What it recognizes is unknown.

The CDR3 sequence is 17 residues long. V dropped 5 bases and J dropped 0 bases, with 17 bases sitting between them. Germline loops: CDR1 SEHNR, CDR2 FQNEAQ (reference sequence). Overall study findings and caveats: Clonotypes that were shared across a handful of donors made up 4% to 6% of naive CD4 clonotypes.

The data were produced by immunoSEQ multiplex PCR, yet TCRdb's version contains in-frame clones alone and is incomplete. The sample lists some 2 million clones; over 85% were seen once. This clonotype was obtained from a man between 18 and 29 years old in good health. This chain connects TRBV7-9 to TRBJ1-3; D gene uncertain. Sequenced sample: naive CD4+ T cells sorted from blood. Specified subset: CD45RA+ positively selected. The CDR3 region is CASSLEADRFSGNTIYF. In nucleotides, the CDR3 is TGTGCCAGCAGCCTTGAAGCGGACCGATTCTCTGGAAACACCATATATTTT.